The 31 T cell receptor beta chains reported below all come from one sample, sequenced in a study of T cells expressing NK-cell markers. Each CDR3 protein gets one entry in TCRdb, which reprocessed the 5' RACE reads and gives no DNA. The table counts roughly 180,000 distinct CDR3 sequences; 20% to 25% lies in the top ten. The sequenced material came from blood T cells: a sorted CD56 or NKG2C T cell subset, CD4+ or CD8+ T cells, or bulk PBMC T cells (not recorded which). The receptor source for this set is a man aged 18 to 69 in good health.

This chain uses TRBV7-3 with TRBJ1-5. The CDR3 extends over 13 amino acids. Germline lookup yields CDR1 SGHTA and CDR2 FQGTGA. CDR3: CASSFDGEGPQHF.

The chain employs TRBV2 and TRBJ2-1; as DNA is missing, the TRBD1 call by TCRdb cannot be tested. Germline assignment: CDR1 SNHLY and CDR2 FYNNEI. This CDR3 contains 16 residues. The CDR3 loop reads CASSETGNGFYNEQFF.

V usage is TRBV6-5 and J usage is TRBJ1-2. Germline V gene data show CDR1 as MNHEY and CDR2 as SVGAGI. The CDR3 runs 15 residues. CDR3 sequence reads: CASSYGVENFYGYTF.

The genes are TRBV5-6 and TRBJ1-2. The CDR3 loop spans 14 amino acids. Germline V gene sequence: CDR1 SGHDT, CDR2 YYEEEE. CDR3 loop: CASSYGLSNYGYTF.

The chain uses TRBV9 and TRBJ2-5; there is no DNA to check the TCRdb D call of TRBD1. The CDR3 runs to 14 residues. The germline gives CDR1 SGDLS, CDR2 YYNGEE. Here the CDR3 reads CASSDGQGQETQYF.

The chain uses TRBV3-1 and TRBJ2-1; TCRdb's assignment of TRBD1 cannot be checked, as there is no DNA. Germline V gene sequence: CDR1 LGHDT, CDR2 YNNKEL (reference sequence). The CDR3 runs 15 residues. CDR3 in amino acids: CASSQEDRGLNEQFF.

The rearrangement links TRBV29-1 to TRBJ2-6; checking the TCRdb D call of TRBD1 is not possible without DNA. This CDR3 has 19 residues. Germline CDR1 and CDR2: SQVTM and ANQGSEA. The CDR3 region is CSVEEVGVPLNSGANVLTF. The full variable domain, in which reference TRBV29-1 and TRBJ2-6 provide the parts outside the CDR3, is SAVISQKPSRDICQRGTSLTIQCQVDSQVTMMFWYRQQPGQSLTLIATANQGSEATYESGFVIDKFPISRPNLTFSTLTVSNMSPEDSSIYLCSVEEVGVPLNSGANVLTFGAGSRLTVL.

The chain uses TRBV12-3 or TRBV12-4 and TRBJ1-6. The CDR3 totals 15 residues. CDR3 amino acids: CASTLDRVYNSPLHF.

The chain is built from TRBV7-9 and TRBJ1-1; TCRdb's D call of TRBD1 is untestable without DNA. The CDR3 runs to 14 residues. Germline-derived CDR1 and CDR2 are SEHNR and FQNEAQ (reference sequence). Here the CDR3 reads CASSPARGFDEAFF.

The CDR3 sequence is CASSLPGQVAFF. J is TRBJ1-1 and V is TRBV7-9; with no DNA, the TCRdb D assignment of TRBD1 cannot be verified. This CDR3 is built from 12 residues. CDR1 and CDR2 from the germline V gene are SEHNR and FQNEAQ (reference sequence). The whole variable domain, filled in from reference TRBV7-9 and TRBJ1-1, reads DTGVSQNPRHKITKRGQNVTFRCDPISEHNRLYWYRQTLGQGPEFLTYFQNEAQLEKSRLLSDRFSAERPKGSFSTLEIQRTEQGDSAMYLCASSLPGQVAFFGQGTRLTVV.

The J gene is TRBJ2-7, the V gene TRBV6-1. The length of the CDR3 is 14 residues. CDR1 is MNHNS and CDR2 is SASEGT in the germline V gene. CDR3 protein: CASSEAADTYEQYF.

This rearrangement joins TRBV2 to TRBJ2-3. CDR1 is SNHLY and CDR2 is FYNNEI in the germline V gene. The CDR3 runs 16 residues. The CDR3 sequence is CASSEVNRLSTDTQYF.

The chain employs TRBV20-1 and TRBJ2-1; TCRdb proposes TRBD2, but this gene call is untestable without DNA. Germline loops: CDR1 DFQATT, CDR2 SNEGSKA (reference sequence). The CDR3 is 16 amino acids. The CDR3 reads CSARAPGLAGGGEQFF.

This sequence joins TRBV20-1 and TRBJ2-1. The CDR3 spans 12 residues. Germline CDR1 DFQATT, CDR2 SNEGSKA (reference sequence). CDR3 sequence: CSARGLNNEQFF.

The rearrangement links TRBV14 to TRBJ2-4. This CDR3 comprises 16 residues. The V gene's germline CDR1 is SGHDN and CDR2 FVKESK. Here the CDR3 reads CASSQGGFLAKNIQYF.

This sequence joins TRBV27 and TRBJ2-7; TCRdb's D gene call, TRBD1, goes unchecked for lack of DNA. Germline CDR1 is MNHEY and CDR2 is SMNVEV (reference sequence). The CDR3 runs 17 residues. CDR3 region: CASSFGVVGTGVYEQYF.

The chain is built from TRBV15 and TRBJ2-1; with no DNA, the TCRdb D assignment of TRBD2 cannot be verified. Germline CDR1 and CDR2: LNHNV and YYDKDF (reference sequence). The CDR3 has 16 amino acids. The CDR3 reads CATSRVRTSGNNEQFF.

The chain couples TRBV27 to TRBJ1-2; the D call of TRBD1 rests on TCRdb alone, since no DNA is present to check it. CDR3 size: 15 residues. The V gene's germline CDR1 is MNHEY and CDR2 SMNVEV (reference sequence). CDR3 in amino acids: CASSLSAGGAGGYTF.

V gene TRBV5-1 combines with J gene TRBJ2-5; TCRdb's D call of TRBD2 is untestable without DNA. This CDR3 region has 13 residues. Germline CDR1 reads SGHRS; CDR2 reads YFSETQ. Here the CDR3 reads CASLGPSRETQYF.

V is TRBV5-1 and J is TRBJ1-2; TCRdb's D call, TRBD1, is unchecked because there is no DNA. CDR1 is SGHRS and CDR2 is YFSETQ in the germline V gene. The CDR3 extends over 14 amino acids. Here the CDR3 reads CASSSGQGVLGYTF.

The chain couples TRBV12-3 or TRBV12-4 to TRBJ2-2; no DNA is available, so the TRBD1 call from TCRdb remains unchecked. The CDR3 is 15 amino acids. CDR3 residues: CASSLRVAGVTELFF.

V and J are TRBV7-9 and TRBJ2-1; TCRdb's D call of TRBD1 is untestable without DNA. Germline CDR1 reads SEHNR; CDR2 reads FQNEAQ (reference sequence). The CDR3 loop spans 15 amino acids. The CDR3 protein is CASSLEEQGYNEQFF.

The chain combines TRBV4-2 with TRBJ1-1; no DNA is available, so the TRBD1 call from TCRdb remains unchecked. The CDR3 has 15 amino acids. Germline V gives CDR1 LGHNA, CDR2 YNFKEQ. The chain's CDR3 is CASSQDFMGAGEAFF.

The chain couples TRBV6-5 to TRBJ2-1; as DNA is missing, the TRBD1 call by TCRdb cannot be tested. Germline V lookup: CDR1 MNHEY, CDR2 SVGAGI. This CDR3 is 14 amino acids long. The CDR3 loop reads CASSYRGLHNEQFF.

The rearrangement joins TRBV20-1 to TRBJ2-3; the TRBD2 assignment by TCRdb is unverifiable without DNA. The CDR3 covers 16 residues. Looked up from germline, CDR1 is DFQATT and CDR2 is SNEGSKA (reference sequence). CDR3 amino acids: CSARGGLAGVEDTQYF.

The rearrangement joins TRBV9 to TRBJ2-6; the D call of TRBD2 rests on TCRdb alone, since no DNA is present to check it. Germline loops: CDR1 SGDLS, CDR2 YYNGEE. The length of the CDR3 is 18 residues. CDR3 sequence: CASSAPSGGGSGANVLTF.

This CDR3 is CATSTVAGLTKETQYF. This rearrangement joins TRBV15 to TRBJ2-5; TCRdb names TRBD2, which stays unverified in the absence of DNA. Germline CDR1 is LNHNV and CDR2 is YYDKDF (reference sequence). The CDR3 sequence is 16 residues long.

This chain's CDR3 is CSAKPFRGGHEQYF. The chain carries TRBV20-1 and TRBJ2-7; TCRdb selects TRBD2, and the lack of DNA leaves this call unchecked. The germline V gene encodes CDR1 DFQATT and CDR2 SNEGSKA (reference sequence). This CDR3 spans 14 amino acids.

J is TRBJ2-5 and V is TRBV9. Germline loops: CDR1 SGDLS, CDR2 YYNGEE. This CDR3 has 14 amino acids. The CDR3 reads CASSVADSPETQYF.

This rearrangement joins TRBV7-6 to TRBJ2-1; as DNA is missing, the TRBD1 call by TCRdb cannot be tested. Germline CDR1 SGHVS, CDR2 FNYEAQ. This CDR3 region has 15 residues. The chain's CDR3 is CASSSPRSTYNEQFF.

The chain recombines TRBV6-5 with TRBJ1-5; TCRdb reports TRBD1, a call that lacks DNA to check it against. The CDR3 sequence is 19 residues long. Germline values: CDR1 MNHEY, CDR2 SVGAGI. The CDR3 sequence: CASSYSTDRVSYSNQPQHF.